This T cell receptor beta chain was profiled in a study of spatial heterogeneity in lung cancer. Their antigens are not known. General study results and limits: Counts of expanded alpha and beta TCRs within tumors tracked the tumor nonsynonymous mutation count.

A single record per CDR3 protein comes from TCRdb applying MiXCR to the 5' RACE reads. The sample carries about 3,600 distinct CDR3 sequences, around 9.4% recorded once. This sample's time point: sample taken at primary tumor resection. Sequencing used lung tumor tissue, obtained at surgery. Source of these receptors: a male donor with early-stage non-small cell lung cancer.

In its sample, this clonotype is medium-sized. In a library made to pick up alpha chains, this beta chain is a stray read with a size that means little. This rearrangement joins TRBV12-3 or TRBV12-4 to TRBJ1-4; D unresolved. V was trimmed by 3 bases and J by 4 bases, leaving 9 bases between them. This CDR3 region has 14 residues. The CDR3 DNA follows: TGTGCCAGCAGTTTGAGGCAGAGTAATGAAAAACTGTTTTTT. It translates to CASSLRQSNEKLFF.